The present entry profiles one TCR beta chain with its context. There is no known antigen for this receptor. No much larger clonotype is one base removed from it; base qualities were not supplied. The source of the sample is a study of blood T cells in healthy people across ages (dated by TCRdb to between 2014 and 2017). Regarding the complete study: In model experiments, roughly one uniquely barcoded TCR beta cDNA molecule per two T cells was captured by template switching. Using deep sequencing normalized with unique cDNA molecular identifiers, the study measured how TCR beta repertoire diversity changes with age. The donors were split into four age groups: young (average 16 years), middle-aged (roughly 42), aged (roughly 65) and long-lived (under 90). To avoid experimental bias, donors of different ages were distributed randomly across sequencing lanes. Using the same blood draw, the study looked at two additional independent replicas of 1 million unique cDNA reads for two donors, one aged 18 to 30 and the other aged 80 or older.

The roughly 38 donors, aged 6 to 90 years, were systemically healthy Caucasian individuals from Russia. Each donor gave 9 to 10 milliliters of peripheral blood, collected into EDTA-treated Vacutainer tubes. Ficoll-Paque density-gradient centrifugation was used to isolate PBMCs, with at least 6.5 million obtained per sample. Total RNA was extracted from PBMCs with Trizol reagent, with at least 5.5 micrograms obtained per sample. For every donor, an aliquot of PBMCs went through flow cytometry to measure the percentages of naive CD45RAhigh/CD27high T cells. From a lookup of the germline V gene (reference sequence), CDR1 and CDR2 are DFQATT and SNEGSKA. The CDR3 runs 13 residues from the cysteine to the phenylalanine. Only the CDR3 DNA is retained, 39 bases long and in frame from the first base. V is clipped by 8 bases and J by 1 base, and the sequence between their germline boundaries is 14 bases long.

What the research found in general, with its limitations: Compared with the aged group, the long-lived group had more naive CD4+ T cells, fewer expanded clones and increased TCR diversity, suggesting age selection. Because profiling used bulk unsorted PBMCs, naive and antigen-experienced compartments could not be compared conclusively. Observed TCR beta diversity per million T cells fell roughly linearly with age, and a significant reduction was already apparent by age roughly 41. Observed TCR beta diversity correlated strongly with the percentage of naive T cells measured by flow cytometry. Because the CMV infection status of the donors was unknown, age-related changes in expanded clonotypes may potentially have been confounded. Estimates of total diversity based on one million sequenced T cells were regarded as lower bounds and as underestimates.

The library was prepared using 5' RACE. Sequencer: Illumina HiSeq 2500. A second about 7 to 12 cycle PCR used a sample-barcoded 5' primer and a J-beta primer mix. A unique molecular identifier was introduced onto each TCR beta cDNA molecule by a template-switch 5' adaptor carrying 12 random nucleotides. Each sample yielded at least 3 million CDR3-containing paired-end reads. All of the RNA was converted into first-strand cDNA using the Mint cDNA synthesis kit, with a TRBC-specific oligonucleotide serving as the primer. All cDNA was treated with uracil-DNA glycosylase and then went through a first 18-cycle PCR with the universal primers M1SS and BC2_uni_R. Concerning the study's data processing: Each sample was normalized by randomly selecting 1 million high-quality reads, each carrying a distinct molecular identifier. Instead of being binned into consensus sequences, reads that shared molecular identifiers were thrown out. CDR3 identification, clonotype clustering and error correction used MiTCR with a Q25 quality threshold and the strictest error-elimination algorithm. A nonparametric unseen species model using Euler transformation provided a lower-bound estimate of total TCR beta diversity. TCRdb reworked the public reads: Q25 trimming with fastp, MiXCR clone assembly, productive beta chains retained. Duplicate CDR3 protein sequences are folded into a single record with the most common DNA and genes. Clone size and V and J calls follow TCRdb, not the original study. Here the sample has 550,000 to 750,000 distinct CDR3 sequences; more than 20% occur a single time. The ten largest make up more than 3% of the sample.

The clonotype comes from a man between 65 and 85 years old in good health. What was sequenced was blood. Here the chain combines TRBV20-1 and TRBJ2-5; the D gene cannot be resolved beyond TRBD1 or TRBD2, each matching 5 bases. The bases are TGCAGTCCTTGGGGACGGGCCCAAGAGACCCAGTACTTC. This is translated as CSPWGRAQETQYF.